This is a list of T cell receptor beta chains from one sample in a study of T-cell memory formation after mild COVID-19. TCRdb reanalysed the 5' RACE reads using MiXCR and keeps one entry per CDR3 protein. The sample includes 30,000 to 50,000 distinct CDR3 sequences, 5.5% to 7% of them seen just once. Sequences were obtained from PBMCs or a T cell subset sorted from them (not recorded which). The receptors shown here come from an adult who had mild COVID-19 (a few samples of this study predate the infection). Cell type and time point are not known. Each CDR3 is given with its conserved first and last residue.

v_gene,j_gene,CDR3aa
TRBV25-1,TRBJ1-1,CASSEQGLGTEAFF
TRBV12-3/TRBV12-4,TRBJ2-1,CASSFGGGSPGEQFF
TRBV5-1,TRBJ1-6,CASSGGRGGSPLHF
TRBV7-9,TRBJ1-5,CASTTNQPQHF
TRBV7-8,TRBJ2-4,CASSRGLAKNIQYF
TRBV30,TRBJ1-5,CAWGTIEYQPQHF
TRBV4-1,TRBJ2-5,CASSRQGAVGQETQYF
TRBV20-1,TRBJ2-1,CSARPAGEPYNEQFF
TRBV20-1,TRBJ2-7,CSATTGREQYF
TRBV6-2/TRBV6-3,TRBJ1-4,CASSWNYEKLFF
TRBV5-6,TRBJ2-5,CASSPGLMETQYF
TRBV18,TRBJ1-1,CASSPSGTANTEAFF
TRBV7-3,TRBJ2-3,CASSLSTSGTDTQYF
TRBV4-1,TRBJ2-1,CASSAHRVGTYNEQFF
TRBV24-1,TRBJ2-3,CATSDSGVSDTQYF
TRBV14,TRBJ2-3,CASSHLGLAGGRDKDTQYF
TRBV3-1,TRBJ2-1,CASSSQGTLAGGMF
TRBV2,TRBJ2-5,CASSEPGSGVTQYF
TRBV6-6,TRBJ2-7,CASSLASGLAGATYEQYF
TRBV15,TRBJ2-5,CATSSRTAQETQYF
TRBV3-1,TRBJ1-4,CASSQQTWRLFF
TRBV4-3,TRBJ2-2,CASSQGGTTNTGELFF
TRBV3-1,TRBJ1-1,CASSQGVSGVAEAFF
TRBV3-1,TRBJ1-1,CASSLGQEMNTEAFF
TRBV20-1,TRBJ2-7,CSARDLTYEQYF
TRBV10-3,TRBJ2-2,CAISTGLGVGTGELFF
TRBV29-1,TRBJ2-1,CSVEGFGGGPRNEQFF
TRBV7-2,TRBJ2-5,CASSRDHQETQYF
TRBV30,TRBJ2-7,CAWSVGGPSYEQYF
TRBV2,TRBJ1-1,CASTLTGTGGSFF
TRBV7-3,TRBJ2-1,CASSPRRAGQDEQFF
TRBV2,TRBJ2-3,CASHKGQRSTDTQYF
TRBV5-6,TRBJ2-6,CASNLGTNSGANVLTF
TRBV7-2,TRBJ2-7,CASSLVGGRVQYF
TRBV7-6,TRBJ2-1,CASSLGTGAFDEQFF
TRBV9,TRBJ2-1,CASSVDAGVEQFF
TRBV5-1,TRBJ2-7,CASSLARTGAAEQYF
TRBV7-6,TRBJ2-6,CASSLGWRSGTGGSSGANVLTF
TRBV30,TRBJ1-1,CAWSHTNTEAFF
TRBV7-9,TRBJ2-3,CASRPSTDTQYF
TRBV5-1,TRBJ2-6,CASTGLGQPTPSGANVLTF
TRBV15,TRBJ2-7,CATSRGLGYEQYF
TRBV9,TRBJ1-2,CASSGRQGINYGYTF
TRBV11-2,TRBJ2-7,CASSAGLGPYEQYF
TRBV11-3,TRBJ2-5,CASSFGIGRETQYF
TRBV5-1,TRBJ1-1,CASSSRPTGNTEAFF
TRBV7-2,TRBJ2-1,CASSELGVSGMNEQFF